A few counts support the clone carrying this T cell receptor beta chain. Its antigen remains unknown. CDR3 length: 12 residues. Germline V CDR1 and CDR2: SEHNR, FQNEAQ (reference sequence). V was pared by 3 bases and J by 3 bases, with 6 bases between. This specimen belongs to a study of beta chain features in type 1 diabetes. One heparinised blood draw, averaging about 100 mL, came from each donor. Study-wide results and caveats: In all four CD4+ subsets, TCRB CDR3 length was significantly, moderately reduced in type 1 diabetes.

Investigators reverse transcribed all isolated RNA, so they sequenced expressed TCRB transcripts. Using immunoSEQ multiplex PCR, the repertoire was profiled, and TCRdb retains in-frame clones only, with some absent. The data contain under 400,000 clones, 10% to 15% of them seen just once; the ten biggest clones take up about 0.01%. This clonotype originated in a woman younger than 30 with type 1 diabetes. The sample was naive CD4+ T cells from blood. The chain carries TRBV7-9 and TRBJ2-7; D gene uncertain. CDR3 residues: CASSLANYEQYF. CDR3 sequence (DNA): TGTGCCAGCAGCTTGGCAAACTACGAGCAGTACTTC.